The 10 T cell receptor beta chains presented below share a single source sample, sequenced in a study of CD8+ T cells in alopecia areata. Following extraction, RNA underwent reverse transcription to cDNA, which served as the sequencing template. TCRdb keeps only in-frame clones here, not all; method: immunoSEQ multiplex PCR. The sample lists 55,000 to 65,000 clones; roughly 40% were seen once. Sequenced input: NKG2D-low CD8+ T cells sorted from blood. These receptor sequences come from a human donor with alopecia areata.

The chain combines TRBV5-4 with TRBJ2-3; D unclear. The germline V gene has CDR1 SGHNT and CDR2 YYREEE (reference sequence). The CDR3 is made up of 12 amino acids. V shed 0 bases and J shed 4 bases, with 3 bases lying between them. The DNA for the CDR3 is TGTGCCAGCAGCTTGGGGGCAGATACGCAGTATTTT. Its protein is CASSLGADTQYF.

The rearrangement uses TRBV7-2 and TRBJ2-3; D gene unclear. The V gene lost 5 bases and the J gene lost 0 bases, with 9 bases spanning the gap. Germline V gene sequence: CDR1 SGHTA, CDR2 FQGNSA. The CDR3 contains 14 residues. CDR3 bases: TGTGCCAGCAGCGAAATTTCAAGCACAGATACGCAGTATTTT. It codes for CASSEISSTDTQYF. The entire variable domain, with the rest obtained from reference TRBV7-2 and TRBJ2-3, is as follows: GAGVSQSPSNKVTEKGKDVELRCDPISGHTALYWYRQSLGQGLEFLIYFQGNSAPDKSGLPSDRFSAERTGGSVSTLTIQRTQQEDSAVYLCASSEISSTDTQYFGPGTRLTVL.

The chain is built from TRBV4-1 and TRBJ1-1; D not certain. V was trimmed by 2 bases and J by 1 base, leaving 11 bases between them. The CDR3 sequence is 15 residues long. Germline V gives CDR1 MGHRA, CDR2 YSYEKL. Written as DNA, the CDR3 is TGCGCCAGCAGCCAACAGCCAGGAAAGAACACTGAAGCTTTCTTT. This sequence encodes CASSQQPGKNTEAFF.

This chain uses TRBV4-1 with TRBJ2-2; D is ambiguous. CDR3 length equals 12 residues. The germline CDR1 and CDR2 sequences are MGHRA and YSYEKL. Trimming stripped 3 bases from V and 3 bases from J, with 2 bases between. The CDR3, as DNA: TGCGCCAGCAGCCAGTACACCGGGGAGCTGTTTTTT. Protein sequence: CASSQYTGELFF.

V is TRBV4-3 and J is TRBJ2-5; 12 bases are a match to TRBD2. Germline V gives CDR1 LGHNA, CDR2 YSLEER. The CDR3 extends over 15 amino acids. J was trimmed by 6 bases and V by 0 bases; bases with no gene match: 2. The CDR3 sequence: CASSQDGTSGQTQYF. In nucleotides, the CDR3 is TGCGCCAGCAGCCAAGACGGGACTAGCGGGCAGACCCAGTACTTC.

V gene TRBV25-1 combines with J gene TRBJ2-1, with TRBD2 matching over 9 bases. Germline trimming cut 4 bases from V and 13 bases from J; bases unmatched to any gene: 2. CDR3 length: 11 residues. The germline CDR1 and CDR2 sequences are MGHDK and SYGVNS. The DNA of the CDR3 is TGTGCCAGCAGTGCGACTAGCGGCCAGTTCTTC. This sequence encodes CASSATSGQFF.

The gene calls are TRBV28 and TRBJ2-1; a weak D match, TRBD2 (7 bases). There are 16 residues in the CDR3. V lost 6 bases and J 7 bases, leaving 22 bases between the germline ends. CDR1 and CDR2 (germline): MDHEN, SYDVKM. This CDR3 is CASSPVKRGQGNEQFF. In nucleotides, the CDR3 is TGTGCCAGCAGCCCGGTGAAGCGGGGCCAGGGGAATGAGCAGTTCTTC. Variable domain in full (rest from reference TRBV28 and TRBJ2-1): DVKVTQSSRYLVKRTGEKVFLECVQDMDHENMFWYRQDPGLGLRLIYFSYDVKMKEKGDIPEGYSVSREKKERFSLILESASTNQTSMYLCASSPVKRGQGNEQFFGPGTRLTVL.

The gene calls are TRBV4-2 and TRBJ2-1; 14 bases map to TRBD2. Trimming at V came to 4 bases and at J to 1 base, leaving 3 bases not matched to a gene. This CDR3 is 17 amino acids long. Germline CDR1 reads LGHNA; CDR2 reads YNFKEQ. This chain's CDR3 is CASSPGLAGVSYNEQFF. For the CDR3, the DNA is TGTGCCAGCAGCCCGGGACTAGCGGGAGTGTCCTACAATGAGCAGTTCTTC.

The chain joins TRBV6-5 to TRBJ2-7; D ambiguous. This CDR3 is built from 9 residues. V dropped 10 bases and J dropped 3 bases, with 4 bases sitting between them. From germline, CDR1 is MNHEY and CDR2 SVGAGI. This chain's CDR3 is CAKGYEQYF. DNA of the CDR3: TGTGCCAAGGGCTACGAGCAGTACTTC.

The chain has TRBV19 and TRBJ2-1; D gene unclear. Germline CDR1 reads LNHDA; CDR2 reads SQIVND (reference sequence). The CDR3 is 13 amino acids. Trimming pared 4 bases from V and 0 bases from J, leaving 4 bases between. CDR3 sequence: CASSTSSYNEQFF. In nucleotides, the CDR3 is TGTGCCAGTAGTACGAGCTCCTACAATGAGCAGTTCTTC.